This TCR beta chain appears in the sequencing data of a study of T cells after posttransplantation cyclophosphamide. The repertoire was sequenced with immunoSEQ multiplex PCR; TCRdb's copy has only in-frame clones and lacks some. The repertoire holds 25,000 or so clones, with about 82% as singletons. General study points: Later post-transplant blood repertoires were often dominated by donor CD8+ memory clones. After PTCy, TRB diversity resembled that of CNI/methotrexate controls.

Regarding this clone: The antigen is unknown.

The TCR originated in a woman in her sixties with a blood cancer, CMV-positive, and with a related stem cell donor. The sample consisted of PBMCs.

The DNA of the CDR3 is TGTGCCAGCAGCAGCCACAGAGCAACTAATGAAAAACTGTTTTTT. It yields the protein CASSSHRATNEKLFF. The chain couples TRBV5-4 to TRBJ1-4; no reliable D call. The CDR3 contains 15 residues. V was pared by 4 bases and J by 0 bases, with 10 bases between. The germline gives CDR1 SGHNT, CDR2 YYREEE (reference sequence).